These 3 T cell receptor beta chains share one sample of origin, sequenced in a study of T cells in women clearing cervical HPV infection. Only in-frame clones appear in the TCRdb table, and some are missing; sequencing was by immunoSEQ multiplex PCR. Its clone listing holds 35,000 to 45,000 clones. Source material: blood buffy coat. Receptor source: a woman between 18 and 70 years old with a cervical HPV16 infection that either progressed to CIN3+ or cleared (not recorded which).

In terms of frequency, this clone is medium-sized (0.01 to 0.1%). The read ends 3 residues before the CDR3 terminus; that terminus is restored from the germline J gene. This sequence joins TRBV30 and TRBJ2-1, with 7 bases aligning to TRBD2. The germline gives CDR1 GTSNPN, CDR2 SVGIG (reference sequence). This CDR3 is 13 amino acids long. The V gene end was trimmed by 3 bases and the J gene end by 6 bases; junction bases not matched to a gene: 5. The covered CDR3 bases are TGTGCCTGGAGCCTAGCGGAGGCCAATGAG. Protein sequence: CAWSLAEANE. The full CDR3 protein is CAWSLAEANEQFF.

Worth noting for this clone: The read ends 3 residues before the CDR3 terminus; that terminus is restored from the germline J gene. The V gene is TRBV7-6, the J gene TRBJ2-4; possible D gene TRBD1, 6 bases. The CDR3 is made up of 14 amino acids. CDR1 is SGHVS and CDR2 is FNYEAQ in the germline V gene. This CDR3 is CASSLSGANYGQYF. CDR3 bases read: TGTGCCAGCAGCTTATCAGGGGCAAACTATGGT.

On this clone: The read gets to within 3 residues of the CDR3 end, and the germline J gene fills in the rest. The chain combines TRBV27 with TRBJ1-2; D may be TRBD1 (5 bases). Germline CDR1 reads MNHEY; CDR2 reads SMNVEV (reference sequence). Trimming left V 4 bases short and J 7 bases short, with 13 bases between. The length of the CDR3 is 13 residues. The chain's CDR3 is CASSSRGVVGYTF. Partial CDR3 DNA: TGTGCCAGCAGTTCCCGAGGGGTGGTTGGC.